The rows below give T cell receptor beta chains drawn from one sample of a study of PD-1 blockade in classical Hodgkin lymphoma. TCRdb keeps only in-frame clones here, not all; method: immunoSEQ multiplex PCR. The data contain 55,000 to 80,000 clones, 88% of them seen just once; the ten biggest clones take up roughly an eighth. The material sequenced was peripheral blood mononuclear cells (PBMCs), taken at baseline. The receptors were gathered from a human donor with classical Hodgkin lymphoma. Both conserved end residues are part of each CDR3. Fields, in order: clone size, J gene, V gene, D gene, CDR3 DNA, CDR3 protein. A D gene is named only where the DNA matches it firmly. The size field is filled for only some rows; it gives once, few, many or a size class.

abundance: .; j_gene: TRBJ2-5; v_gene: TRBV6-1; d_gene: .; CDR3nt: TGTGCCAGCAGTGAATGGCTCACAGGACGAGGGGAGACCCAGTACTTC; CDR3aa: CASSEWLTGRGETQYF
abundance: .; j_gene: TRBJ2-2; v_gene: TRBV19; d_gene: .; CDR3nt: TGTGCCAGTAACGATCGCGGCCAGGGTACCGGGGAGCTGTTTTTT; CDR3aa: CASNDRGQGTGELFF
abundance: .; j_gene: TRBJ1-1; v_gene: TRBV6-5; d_gene: .; CDR3nt: TGTGCCAGCAGAGAACCAACAGGGAAGACTGAAGCTTTCTTT; CDR3aa: CASREPTGKTEAFF
abundance: .; j_gene: TRBJ1-2; v_gene: TRBV6-5; d_gene: .; CDR3nt: TGTGCCAGCAGTTACCAGAACAGGGCCGGTGGCTACACCTTC; CDR3aa: CASSYQNRAGGYTF
abundance: .; j_gene: TRBJ2-6; v_gene: TRBV19; d_gene: .; CDR3nt: TGTGCCAGTATAGACAGCTCTGGGGCCAACGTCCTGACTTTC; CDR3aa: CASIDSSGANVLTF
abundance: .; j_gene: TRBJ1-1; v_gene: TRBV27; d_gene: .; CDR3nt: TGTGCCAGCAGTATCCGGGGCTTGGGAGACACTGAAGCTTTCTTT; CDR3aa: CASSIRGLGDTEAFF
abundance: .; j_gene: TRBJ1-5; v_gene: TRBV2; d_gene: .; CDR3nt: TGTGCCAGCAGTGGAGGGTCAGAATATAGCAATCAGCCCCAGCATTTT; CDR3aa: CASSGGSEYSNQPQHF
abundance: once; j_gene: TRBJ2-1; v_gene: TRBV7-6; d_gene: .; CDR3nt: TGTGCCAGCAGCTTAGATTCGGGGGGCTACTACAATGAGCAGTTCTTC; CDR3aa: CASSLDSGGYYNEQFF
abundance: .; j_gene: TRBJ1-1; v_gene: TRBV25-1; d_gene: TRBD1; CDR3nt: TGTGCCAGCAGTGCTATAGACAGGGGGAACACTGAAGCTTTCTTT; CDR3aa: CASSAIDRGNTEAFF
abundance: .; j_gene: TRBJ2-3; v_gene: TRBV11-2; d_gene: TRBD1; CDR3nt: TGTGCCAGCAGCCCAGGGACAGGGGTTGTCACAGATACGCAGTATTTT; CDR3aa: CASSPGTGVVTDTQYF
abundance: .; j_gene: TRBJ2-5; v_gene: TRBV15; d_gene: .; CDR3nt: TGTGCCACCAGCCGCGGACAAGGGGGCCAAGAGACCCAGTACTTC; CDR3aa: CATSRGQGGQETQYF
abundance: .; j_gene: TRBJ1-2; v_gene: TRBV27; d_gene: .; CDR3nt: TGTGCCAGCAACCCACGGACCCGCCGGTCCTCTTACTATGGCTACACCTTC; CDR3aa: CASNPRTRRSSYYGYTF
abundance: once; j_gene: TRBJ1-5; v_gene: TRBV5-1; d_gene: .; CDR3nt: TGCGCCAGCAGGATGACAGGTACGTGGAGCAATCAGCCCCAGCATTTT; CDR3aa: CASRMTGTWSNQPQHF
abundance: .; j_gene: TRBJ1-6; v_gene: TRBV6-6; d_gene: .; CDR3nt: TGTGCCAGCAGTCTTAGTTCACCCCTCCACTTT; CDR3aa: CASSLSSPLHF
abundance: few; j_gene: TRBJ1-5; v_gene: TRBV6-6; d_gene: TRBD1; CDR3nt: TGTGCCACCAATACACGGGACAGGGGCCGTCAGCCCCAGCATTTT; CDR3aa: CATNTRDRGRQPQHF
abundance: .; j_gene: TRBJ2-3; v_gene: TRBV9; d_gene: TRBD2; CDR3nt: TGTGCCAGCAGCGTAGTTCCAGCGGGGTTAGATACGCAGTATTTT; CDR3aa: CASSVVPAGLDTQYF
abundance: .; j_gene: TRBJ2-2; v_gene: TRBV6-1; d_gene: .; CDR3nt: TGTGCCAGCAGTGACAGGGGAAACCCAAACACCGGGGAGCTGTTTTTT; CDR3aa: CASSDRGNPNTGELFF
abundance: .; j_gene: TRBJ1-4; v_gene: TRBV7-6; d_gene: TRBD1; CDR3nt: TGTGCCAGCAGCCCAATACAGGGGATTAATGAAAAACTGTTTTTT; CDR3aa: CASSPIQGINEKLFF
abundance: once; j_gene: TRBJ1-6; v_gene: TRBV7-2; d_gene: TRBD1; CDR3nt: TGTGCCAGCAGGCTGACAGGGAGGGATTCACCCCTCCACTTT; CDR3aa: CASRLTGRDSPLHF
abundance: .; j_gene: TRBJ1-2; v_gene: TRBV6-5; d_gene: .; CDR3nt: TGTGCCAGCAGTGAATGGGCAGCTTATTATGGCTACACCTTC; CDR3aa: CASSEWAAYYGYTF